This is a list of T cell receptor beta chains from one sample in a study of blood T cell repertoires in COVID-19. Repertoires were generated with immunoSEQ multiplex PCR, while TCRdb's copy carries only in-frame clones and drops some. The sample holds more than 85,000 clones; roughly 84% are singletons and the top ten take around 12%. Material for sequencing was peripheral blood. The receptors stem from a human donor in a cohort sampled during active COVID-19. Both conserved end residues are part of each CDR3. The D gene is left open where the match is weak. The size entry is marked missing in some rows and otherwise reads once, few, many or a size class.

abundance	d_gene	v_gene	j_gene	CDR3aa	CDR3nt
few	.	TRBV6-5	TRBJ2-3	CASRPRGASTDTQYF	TGTGCCAGCAGACCTCGGGGGGCCTCCACAGATACGCAGTATTTT
.	.	TRBV18	TRBJ2-2	CASSPPNFGGANTGELFF	TGTGCCAGCTCACCACCGAACTTTGGAGGGGCGAACACCGGGGAGCTGTTTTTT
.	.	TRBV4-1	TRBJ2-3	CASSPPGGMGDTQYF	TGCGCCAGCAGCCCTCCTGGCGGGATGGGAGATACGCAGTATTTT
once	.	TRBV6-5	TRBJ1-5	CASSSGPGSNQPQHF	TGTGCCAGCAGTTCCGGTCCGGGGTCAAATCAGCCCCAGCATTTT
.	.	TRBV28	TRBJ2-3	CASRPSLASGTDTQYF	TGTGCCAGCAGACCCAGCCTAGCGTCTGGCACAGATACGCAGTATTTT
.	TRBD1	TRBV29-1	TRBJ1-5	CSPEPPKDRADQPQHF	TGCAGCCCTGAACCCCCAAAGGACAGGGCGGATCAGCCCCAGCATTTT
.	.	TRBV9	TRBJ1-6	CASSADSLWNSPLHF	TGTGCCAGCAGCGCCGACAGCCTGTGGAATTCACCCCTCCACTTT
.	TRBD2	TRBV6-6	TRBJ2-1	CASILALAGGNEQFF	TGTGCCAGCATATTGGCCCTAGCGGGAGGCAATGAGCAGTTCTTC
.	.	TRBV6-2/TRBV6-3	TRBJ1-5	CASSYLQGSNQPQHF	TGTGCCAGCAGTTACTTGCAGGGGAGCAATCAGCCCCAGCATTTT
.	TRBD2	TRBV2	TRBJ2-7	CASRPELAAPWYF	TGTGCCAGCAGGCCGGAACTAGCGGCACCCTGGTACTTC
.	.	TRBV5-4	TRBJ1-2	CASTLVGLRYGYTF	TGTGCCAGCACCCTAGTGGGTTTACGGTATGGCTACACCTTC
.	TRBD1	TRBV6-5	TRBJ1-2	CASSHRGRGLSGYTF	TGTGCCAGCAGTCACAGGGGGCGCGGATTGTCTGGCTACACCTTC
.	TRBD2	TRBV7-3	TRBJ2-3	CASSPGTSGRVTDTQYF	TGTGCCAGCAGCCCCGGGACTAGCGGGCGCGTCACAGATACGCAGTATTTT
.	.	TRBV7-3	TRBJ2-2	CASSLFGTSNTGELFF	TGTGCCAGCAGCTTATTCGGGACATCCAACACCGGGGAGCTGTTTTTT
few	TRBD1	TRBV3-1/TRBV3-2	TRBJ1-2	CASSPRQGTAGYTF	TGTGCCAGCAGCCCGCGACAGGGAACGGCTGGCTACACCTTC
.	TRBD2	TRBV6-6	TRBJ2-3	CASSYSKTSSADTQYF	TGTGCCAGCAGTTACTCAAAGACTAGCAGCGCAGATACGCAGTATTTT
.	TRBD1	TRBV7-8	TRBJ2-7	CASSASHRGFSYEQYF	TGTGCCAGCAGCGCTAGCCACAGGGGATTCTCCTACGAGCAGTACTTC
.	.	TRBV7-7	TRBJ1-3	CASSAPPLGAGNTIYF	TGTGCTAGCAGCGCACCCCCTCTCGGGGCTGGAAACACCATATATTTT
.	.	TRBV4-3	TRBJ1-2	CASSQDSAQGVSYGYTF	TGCGCCAGCAGCCAAGATTCAGCCCAAGGGGTTAGCTATGGCTACACCTTC
.	.	TRBV7-2	TRBJ1-5	CASSLAQGVKQPQHF	TGTGCCAGCAGCTTAGCACAGGGAGTGAAGCAGCCCCAGCATTTT
.	TRBD2	TRBV7-3	TRBJ2-1	CASSLFGGGLAEDNEQFF	TGTGCCAGCAGCTTATTCGGAGGCGGTCTAGCGGAAGACAATGAGCAGTTCTTC
once	TRBD1	TRBV11-1	TRBJ2-7	CASSNGQGEDEQYF	TGTGCCAGCAGCAACGGACAGGGGGAAGACGAGCAGTACTTC
.	.	TRBV29-1	TRBJ2-7	CSVLQGMGEQYF	TGCAGCGTCTTACAGGGAATGGGCGAGCAGTACTTC
.	TRBD2	TRBV5-1	TRBJ2-3	CASSAGTSDFQYF	TGCGCCAGCAGCGCCGGGACTAGCGATTTTCAGTATTTT
.	TRBD2	TRBV4-3	TRBJ2-3	CASSRRLAGEVDTQYF	TGCGCCAGCAGCCGACGCCTGGCGGGAGAGGTAGATACGCAGTATTTT
.	.	TRBV10-3	TRBJ1-1	CAISGALGGKAFF	TGTGCCATCAGTGGAGCCCTGGGAGGGAAAGCTTTCTTT
.	TRBD1	TRBV4-3	TRBJ2-7	CASSQDRQGAYEQYF	TGCGCCAGCAGCCAAGATAGACAGGGGGCCTACGAGCAGTACTTC
.	.	TRBV24-1	TRBJ1-1	CATKAREAGSGTEAFF	TGTGCCACCAAGGCGAGAGAAGCCGGGAGTGGGACTGAAGCTTTCTTT
.	.	TRBV18	TRBJ2-1	CASSPSLEGVYNEQFF	TGTGCCAGCTCACCATCCCTGGAAGGGGTCTACAATGAGCAGTTCTTC
.	.	TRBV29-1	TRBJ2-7	CSVEVRAGGQYF	TGCAGCGTTGAAGTCCGAGCCGGGGGGCAGTACTTC
.	.	TRBV2	TRBJ2-5	CASIFHGGGETQYF	TGTGCCAGCATTTTCCACGGAGGAGGGGAGACCCAGTACTTC
.	TRBD2	TRBV29-1	TRBJ2-7	CSVGGSYEQYF	TGCAGCGTTGGCGGGAGCTACGAGCAGTACTTC
.	.	TRBV30	TRBJ1-6	CAWSPGLLSSYNSPLHF	TGTGCCTGGAGCCCCGGACTCCTGAGCTCCTATAATTCACCCCTCCACTTT
.	.	TRBV15	TRBJ2-2	CATSTGSGELFF	TGTGCCACCAGCACGGGGTCCGGGGAGCTGTTTTTT
.	.	TRBV3-1/TRBV3-2	TRBJ1-2	CASSQDQLAGYTF	TGTGCCAGCAGCCAAGACCAGCTAGCCGGCTACACCTTC
.	.	TRBV9	TRBJ2-7	CASSVAWSGYEQYF	TGTGCCAGCAGCGTAGCTTGGTCGGGATACGAGCAGTACTTC
.	TRBD2	TRBV18	TRBJ2-7	CASSPPTSGRFYEQYF	TGTGCCAGCTCACCACCGACTAGCGGGAGGTTCTACGAGCAGTACTTC
few	TRBD1	TRBV19	TRBJ2-5	CASSSQGWGTGGETQYF	TGTGCCAGTAGTAGTCAAGGATGGGGGACAGGGGGAGAGACCCAGTACTTC
.	.	TRBV11-2	TRBJ2-7	CASSLVAGTYEQYF	TGTGCCAGCAGCTTAGTCGCCGGTACCTACGAGCAGTACTTC
.	.	TRBV7-2	TRBJ1-2	CASSLGPGNSIGYTF	TGTGCCAGCAGCTTAGGACCGGGGAACTCTATTGGCTACACCTTC
.	TRBD2	TRBV12-3/TRBV12-4	TRBJ2-1	CASSRGTSREQFF	TGTGCCAGCAGTCGGGGGACTAGTCGTGAGCAGTTCTTC
.	.	TRBV4-3	TRBJ2-3	CASSQDVQGTYTDTQYF	TGCGCCAGCAGCCAAGATGTACAGGGAACATACACAGATACGCAGTATTTT
.	.	TRBV5-1	TRBJ1-2	CASSDGTPGRYGYTF	TGCGCCAGCAGCGACGGGACTCCTGGACGCTATGGCTACACCTTC
.	TRBD2	TRBV10-3	TRBJ2-1	CAISLAGGRDEQFF	TGTGCCATCAGTCTAGCGGGGGGGAGGGATGAGCAGTTCTTC